A single sample gave rise to the 5 T cell receptor beta chains below, sequenced in a study of T cells in women clearing cervical HPV infection. Measured with immunoSEQ multiplex PCR; TCRdb has only the in-frame clones, and not every one. This sample contains around 30,000 clones. The sample was blood buffy coat. Receptor source: a woman aged 18-70 years with a cervical HPV16 infection that either progressed to CIN3+ or cleared (not recorded which).

For this clone: The read stops 3 residues short of the end of the CDR3; the missing end is completed from the germline J gene. The V call is TRBV5-1, the J call TRBJ2-5; the D call may be TRBD1 or TRBD2 (5 bases each). V was clipped by 4 bases and J by 5 bases, with 12 bases between them. The germline CDR1 and CDR2 sequences are SGHRS and YFSETQ. This CDR3 has 13 amino acids. This chain's CDR3 is CASSRPGSETQYF. Partial CDR3 DNA: TGCGCCAGCAGCCGGCCAGGGAGCGAGACC.

Turning to this clone: The read comes to an end 3 residues before the CDR3 does, leaving the germline J gene to fill in the end. V usage is TRBV7-9 and J usage is TRBJ2-7; 8 nucleotides match TRBD1. V gave up 1 base and J gave up 4 bases; unmatched junction bases: 3. Per germline, CDR1 SEHNR and CDR2 FQNEAQ (reference sequence). This CDR3 is built from 14 residues. Incomplete CDR3 DNA: TGTGCCAGCAGCTTAGTCCAGGGGGCGTACGAG. Protein sequence: CASSLVQGAYE. In full, the CDR3 reads CASSLVQGAYEQYF.

With respect to this clone: Read data end 3 residues before the CDR3 end; the end is taken from the germline J gene. This chain connects TRBV5-1 to TRBJ1-1; no clear D gene. Germline-derived CDR1 and CDR2 are SGHRS and YFSETQ. The CDR3 contains 13 residues. The CDR3 protein is CASSLDDYSEAFF. The covered CDR3 bases are TGCGCCAGCAGCTTGGATGACTACTCCGAA.

Concerning this clone itself: The read terminates 3 residues before the CDR3 end, so the remaining end is supplied by the germline J gene. The chain carries TRBV4-2 and TRBJ1-4; D gene ambiguous. CDR3 size: 17 residues. Germline CDR1 LGHNA, CDR2 YNFKEQ. V lost 4 bases, J lost 8 bases, and 23 bases lay in between. Partial CDR3 DNA: TGTGCCAGCAGCCCAGATTCTAATTCCGCGGCGTCAGAAAAA. As protein: CASSPDSNSAASEK. The full CDR3 protein reads CASSPDSNSAASEKLFF.

A word on this clone: Coverage ceases 3 residues before the CDR3 finishes, and the germline J gene fills in the end. The rearrangement uses TRBV29-1 and TRBJ2-3, with 7 bases fitting TRBD2. The junction had 4 bases not matched to a gene; V was cut back by 7 bases and J by 0 bases. CDR3 size: 13 residues. Germline V gene sequence: CDR1 SQVTM, CDR2 ANQGSEA. CDR3 bases read: TGCAGCGCCTATAGCGGGAGCACAGATACG. It encodes CSAYSGSTDT. The whole CDR3 reads CSAYSGSTDTQYF.